This T cell receptor beta chain was sequenced during a study of blood T cell repertoires in COVID-19 (TCRdb year 2020). Looking at the study overall: Samples from collaborators originated in the United States, Italy and Spain and spanned both the acute and convalescent phases of COVID-19. The material from the prospective study consisted of cDNA or gDNA derived from T cells, B-cell-depleted T cells, or PBMCs. The dataset comprised deeply sampled blood TCRbeta repertoires from subjects exposed to, actively infected with, or recovered from COVID-19. A freely available public database, intended as a resource for researchers studying the immune response to SARS-CoV-2, is where the repertoires were released. Samples were obtained from the ongoing ImmuneRACE study (first 160 participants) and from 1,200 or so subjects provided by 6 global collaborators. A de-identified subject ID, COVID-19 status, age in years and sex were almost always included in the sample metadata. Where HLA class I and class II types were available, the types were taken from metadata supplied by the sample provider, not from assay-based typing.

Here is what the overall study found, with its caveats: The amount of clinical and demographic metadata varied by source and participant and was provided uncurated.

The CDR3 measures 13 amino acids from cysteine to phenylalanine. The only DNA kept is the CDR3, 39 bases in frame from the first base. Trimming takes 11 bases from V and 7 bases from J, and the germline ends sit 15 bases apart. In the case of this clone: Its antigen is still unknown. There are no base qualities to consult, and no much larger clone falls within one base.

TCRbeta CDR3 regions were amplified from genomic DNA using the immunoSEQ Assay, a bias-controlled multiplex PCR. In the original analysis: Within the assay, amplification of reference gene primers was used to estimate how many nucleated cells each sample contained. To quantify the absolute abundance of each unique TCRbeta CDR3 rearrangement, sequence reads were collapsed and filtered. For each sample, productive Simpson clonality was calculated by taking the square root of Simpson's diversity index across productive rearrangements. The source is immuneACCESS, and TCRdb retained only in-frame sequences with V and J called. Part of the clones is not carried over; for the studies checked, unresolved V genes explain less than half of this, and the remainder is unexplained. V, J and clone size reflect that table, while D and trimming were determined from the DNA. This sample is represented by 270,000 or so clones; roughly nine tenths of them were singletons. Over 9.5% of the sample is in the top ten clones.

In Seattle, one collaborating source enrolled patients while the infection was active and tracked those patients longitudinally over the course of disease. Collaborating institutions collected whole blood in K2EDTA tubes following their own protocols. Collaborator samples were shipped for TCRbeta analysis as frozen whole blood, isolated PBMCs, or DNA extracted from either sample type. Sequencing input: peripheral blood. This receptor was taken from a woman aged 25 to 39 with COVID-19, enrolled during active disease. The sequence is built from TRBV12-3 or TRBV12-4 and TRBJ1-6, and perhaps TRBD1 as D gene, on 5 matching bases. The DNA sequence is as follows: TGTGCCGCAAGGGGCCCACCAAATTCACCCCTCCACTTT. This codes for CAARGPPNSPLHF.